The entry that follows covers one T cell receptor beta chain sequence. Repertoires were generated with immunoSEQ multiplex PCR, while TCRdb's copy carries only in-frame clones and drops some. The data contain some 5,100 clones, less than 20% of them singletons. The entry originates in a study of sequential checkpoint blockade in melanoma. Documented treatment: randomized to nivolumab then ipilimumab (arm A) or the reverse (arm B). The CDR3 loop spans 14 amino acids. The germline V and J ends were trimmed by 5 bases and 2 bases, with 10 bases remaining between them. Per the germline V gene, CDR1 is SGHNT and CDR2 is YENEEA.

V and J are TRBV11-3 and TRBJ1-5; no clear D. The clonotype comes from a human donor with melanoma. The sequencing used tumor tissue (inferred from file names), collected from a patient given nivolumab and ipilimumab in sequence. The DNA for the CDR3 is TGTGCCAGCAGCCCAGCCGTTGGCAATCAGCCCCAGCATTTT. The encoded protein is CASSPAVGNQPQHF.